This T cell receptor beta chain was found in a study of cytotoxic CD8 clonotypes in ibrutinib-treated CLL. As for the study in general: Included were about a dozen relapsed/refractory and roughly 15 treatment-naive patients, of whom 17 to 18 were IGHV unmutated. Study-level findings and limits: Clonality rose at ibrutinib response, held steady in sustained remission, and fell toward baseline at progression.

Notes on this clone: Its target is unknown.

This CDR3 contains 17 residues. Germline assignment: CDR1 MGHDK and CDR2 SYGVNS. J lost 0 bases, V lost 10 bases, and 15 bases had no gene match. Produced via immunoSEQ multiplex PCR; TCRdb's table is partial and in-frame only. The sample has nearly 50,000 clones, roughly 63% seen once. V and J are TRBV25-1 and TRBJ1-3; TRBD1 agrees at 7 bases. The sample was PBMCs, taken after 24 months of ibrutinib treatment. This clonotype was sampled from a human donor with chronic lymphocytic leukemia. The CDR3 here is CATQPRDRVSSGNTIYF. The DNA of the CDR3 is TGTGCCACCCAACCACGAGACAGGGTATCCTCTGGAAACACCATATATTTT.